The 22 T cell receptor beta chains below were found in one sample sequenced in a study of control samples from healthy donors and cancer patients. Repertoires were generated with immunoSEQ multiplex PCR, while TCRdb's copy carries only in-frame clones and drops some. Of about 120,000 clones listed, 85% to 90% are singletons. What was sequenced was PBMCs. The receptors stem from a woman in her forties or fifties with colorectal cancer.

The rearrangement joins TRBV6-5 to TRBJ1-4; possibly TRBD1 for D (6 bases). This CDR3 contains 15 residues. Per the germline V gene, CDR1 is MNHEY and CDR2 is SVGAGI. Trimming pared 0 bases from V and 7 bases from J, leaving 12 bases between. The CDR3, as DNA: TGTGCCAGCAGTTACTCCGCAGGGGCGGGTGAAAAACTGTTTTTT. Translated, it gives CASSYSAGAGEKLFF.

The chain carries TRBV18 and TRBJ2-4; 11 nucleotides match TRBD1. V was pared by 5 bases and J by 6 bases, with 3 bases of the junction left unmatched. CDR1 and CDR2 from the germline V gene are KGHSH and LQKENI. The CDR3 extends over 14 amino acids. The CDR3 region has the DNA TGTGCCAGCTCAGAGGGGACAGGGGGAAACATTCAGTACTTC. Protein product: CASSEGTGGNIQYF.

V and J are TRBV12-3 or TRBV12-4 and TRBJ1-1; D possibly corresponds to TRBD1 (5 bases). The CDR3 is made up of 12 amino acids. V was shortened by 6 bases and J by 10 bases, with 15 bases between the two germline ends. In DNA form, the CDR3 reads TGTGCCAGCAGCCTCCTCGCGGGGGGAGCTTTCTTT. Translating gives CASSLLAGGAFF.

This sequence joins TRBV28 and TRBJ1-6; the match to TRBD1 covers 7 bases. Trimming removed 10 bases from V and 15 bases from J; junction bases left unmatched: 18. Germline V gives CDR1 MDHEN, CDR2 SYDVKM. The CDR3 is 14 amino acids. CDR3 nucleotide sequence: TGTGCCACCAAGCGACAGGGTACGTATGAAGGCCTCCACTTT. This translates into CATKRQGTYEGLHF.

The chain couples TRBV27 to TRBJ2-5; D is possibly TRBD1 (6 bases). Trimming removed 6 bases at V and 0 bases at J, with 17 bases between. This CDR3 comprises 16 residues. CDR1 is MNHEY and CDR2 is SMNVEV in the germline V gene (reference sequence). The CDR3 DNA follows: TGTGCCAGCAGCAACCATCCCGGGACACACCAAGAGACCCAGTACTTC. Translating gives CASSNHPGTHQETQYF.

To note about this clone: Other DNA sequences in this specimen translate into the identical CDR3. The chain recombines TRBV2 with TRBJ2-5, with no clear D. The germline V and J ends were trimmed by 6 bases and 4 bases, with 6 bases remaining between them. The CDR3 contains 11 residues. Germline assignment: CDR1 SNHLY and CDR2 FYNNEI. Here the CDR3 reads CASRPLETQYF. CDR3 sequence (DNA): TGTGCCAGCAGACCCCTAGAGACCCAGTACTTC.

V is TRBV5-1 and J is TRBJ2-7; D remains unclear. Between the trimmed V and J ends, which lost 4 bases and 5 bases, there was a span of 13 bases. Germline V CDR1 and CDR2: SGHRS, YFSETQ. The CDR3 loop spans 13 amino acids. For the CDR3, the DNA is TGCGCCAGCAGCCCTGTTGGTTCCGACGAGCAGTACTTC. Translated: CASSPVGSDEQYF.

The chain couples TRBV5-4 to TRBJ1-1, with D unresolved. This CDR3 region has 15 residues. Germline V gives CDR1 SGHNT, CDR2 YYREEE (reference sequence). V was shortened by 4 bases and J by 1 base, with 14 bases between the two germline ends. CDR3 nucleotides: TGTGCCAGCAGCCATACGGGCCAAGGGAACACTGAAGCTTTCTTT. Residues: CASSHTGQGNTEAFF.

CDR3 residues: CASRLQGSPLHF. The CDR3 nucleotides are TGTGCCAGCAGGCTACAGGGTTCACCCCTCCACTTT. The chain carries TRBV12-3 or TRBV12-4 and TRBJ1-6; D perhaps matches TRBD1 (6 bases). Between the trimmed V and J ends, which lost 6 bases and 9 bases, there was a span of 9 bases. The CDR3 loop spans 12 amino acids.

The chain employs TRBV5-6 and TRBJ1-1; D is possibly TRBD1 (5 bases). Deletions cut 1 base from V and 8 bases from J, with 15 bases between. Looked up from germline, CDR1 is SGHDT and CDR2 is YYEEEE. The CDR3 length is 14 residues. The CDR3 nucleotides read TGTGCCAGCAGCTTGTATTCCGCGGGGGTAGAAGCTTTCTTT. Its protein is CASSLYSAGVEAFF. Full variable domain (rest looked up from reference TRBV5-6 and TRBJ1-1): DAGVTQSPTHLIKTRGQQVTLRCSPKSGHDTVSWYQQALGQGPQFIFQYYEEEERQRGNFPDRFSGHQFPNYSSELNVNALLLGDSALYLCASSLYSAGVEAFFGQGTRLTVV.

The chain joins TRBV14 to TRBJ2-5, with D tentatively TRBD2 (5 bases). V dropped 0 bases and J dropped 5 bases, with 13 bases sitting between them. This CDR3 comprises 15 residues. CDR1 and CDR2 from the germline V gene are SGHDN and FVKESK. The CDR3, as DNA: TGTGCCAGCAGCCAAGATCTCGGGGTGTGGGAGACCCAGTACTTC. The encoded protein is CASSQDLGVWETQYF.

The V call is TRBV28, the J call TRBJ2-7, with 12 bases aligning to TRBD2. Losses at the gene ends were 6 bases for V and 3 bases for J; bases not matched to a gene: 6. The CDR3 runs to 15 residues. CDR1 MDHEN and CDR2 SYDVKM come from the germline V gene. CDR3 amino acids: CASSARTSGDYEQYF. As DNA, the CDR3 is TGTGCCAGCAGCGCTCGGACTAGCGGGGACTACGAGCAGTACTTC.

This chain joins TRBV2 and TRBJ1-5; perhaps TRBD1 as D (6 bases). V shed 5 bases and J shed 6 bases, with 8 bases lying between them. CDR3 size: 12 residues. Germline CDR1 and CDR2: SNHLY and FYNNEI. The CDR3 DNA sequence: TGTGCCAGCAGTAGGGACACTCAGCCCCAGCATTTT. This sequence encodes CASSRDTQPQHF.

The chain links TRBV7-2 to TRBJ1-3; 7 bases align to TRBD1. After removal of 3 bases from V and 4 bases from J, the junction contained 6 bases not matched to a gene. In germline, CDR1 is SGHTA, CDR2 FQGNSA. The CDR3 spans 15 residues. In DNA form, the CDR3 reads TGTGCCAGCAGCTTCAGCGGGGGACAGGGAAACACCATATATTTT. It translates to CASSFSGGQGNTIYF.

The V and J genes are TRBV5-1 and TRBJ2-1; 8 bases fit TRBD1. The germline V gene has CDR1 SGHRS and CDR2 YFSETQ. This CDR3 has 14 amino acids. V lost 7 bases to trimming and J lost 8 bases; unmatched junction nucleotides: 11. The CDR3 loop reads CASRSYRGSYEQFF. The CDR3 region has the DNA TGCGCCAGCCGTTCCTACAGGGGGAGTTATGAGCAGTTCTTC.

Here the CDR3 reads CASSKQGSITEAFF. Here the CDR3 DNA reads TGTGCCAGCAGCAAACAGGGGTCGATCACTGAAGCTTTCTTT. The chain has TRBV6-5 and TRBJ1-1; TRBD1 agrees at 7 bases. V was clipped by 6 bases and J by 4 bases; unmatched bases: 8. This CDR3 has 14 residues. Germline V CDR1 and CDR2: MNHEY, SVGAGI.

This clone was seen at least ten times. Other nucleotide sequences in the sample specify the same CDR3. The rearrangement links TRBV28 to TRBJ1-3; 8 bases line up with TRBD1. There are 15 residues in the CDR3. Germline CDR1 MDHEN, CDR2 SYDVKM. V lost 6 bases to trimming and J lost 2 bases; unmatched junction nucleotides: 6. CDR3: CASRSDRVPGNTIYF. Written as DNA, the CDR3 is TGTGCCAGCAGGTCGGACAGGGTACCTGGAAACACCATATATTTT.

The rearrangement joins TRBV5-1 to TRBJ2-1, with a weak D call TRBD2 (6 bases). The CDR3 is 16 residues long. V dropped 4 bases and J dropped 0 bases, with 14 bases sitting between them. The germline V gene encodes CDR1 SGHRS and CDR2 YFSETQ. DNA of the CDR3: TGCGCCAGCAGCGTCCTCAATAGCGGCTCCTACAATGAGCAGTTCTTC. Its protein product is CASSVLNSGSYNEQFF.

J is TRBJ1-2 and V is TRBV19, with D uncertain. This CDR3 comprises 15 residues. V was shortened by 5 bases and J by 4 bases, with 17 bases between the two germline ends. Germline values: CDR1 LNHDA, CDR2 SQIVND (reference sequence). Here the CDR3 DNA reads TGTGCCAGTAGTCCCCAGGACGCGGGCTCCTATGGCTACACCTTC. This encodes CASSPQDAGSYGYTF.

The chain uses TRBV5-5 and TRBJ1-6; D gene uncertain. Germline assignment: CDR1 SGHKS and CDR2 YYEKEE (reference sequence). With 4 bases removed from V and 8 bases from J, the gap between germline ends came to 4 bases. The length of the CDR3 is 11 residues. DNA of the CDR3: TGTGCCAGCAGCGATTATTCACCCCTCCACTTT. It specifies CASSDYSPLHF.

This chain joins TRBV6-4 and TRBJ1-1, with D possibly being TRBD1 (5 bases). Trimming left V 10 bases short and J 1 base short, with 25 bases between. The CDR3 runs 17 residues. Germline V CDR1 and CDR2: MRHNA, SNTAGT. The CDR3 is CATPISDRSNENTEAFF. CDR3 nucleotides: TGTGCCACCCCAATCTCCGACAGATCGAACGAGAACACTGAAGCTTTCTTT.

To note about this clone: Germline and junction disagree at one end, which may indicate a read error. V is TRBV12-3 or TRBV12-4 and J is TRBJ2-1; TRBD2 might be the D (6 bases). The CDR3 has 13 amino acids. The CDR3 here is CASSLARPGVPIF. CDR3 coding DNA: TGTGCCAGCAGTTTAGCGCGACCGGGAGTTCCAATCTTC.